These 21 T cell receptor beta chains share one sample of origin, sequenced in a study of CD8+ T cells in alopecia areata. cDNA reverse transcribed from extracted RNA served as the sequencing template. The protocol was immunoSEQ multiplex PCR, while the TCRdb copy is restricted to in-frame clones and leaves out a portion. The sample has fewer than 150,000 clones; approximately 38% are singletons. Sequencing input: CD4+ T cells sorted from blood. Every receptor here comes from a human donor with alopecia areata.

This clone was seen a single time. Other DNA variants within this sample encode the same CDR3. The CDR3 loop reads CASSLDGGTQYF. The CDR3 DNA sequence: TGTGCCAGCAGCTTAGACGGGGGTACGCAGTATTTT. The chain joins TRBV7-9 to TRBJ2-3, with D maybe TRBD2 (6 bases). Germline-derived CDR1 and CDR2 are SEHNR and FQNEAQ (reference sequence). Trimming stripped 1 base from V and 8 bases from J, with 7 bases between. There are 12 residues in the CDR3.

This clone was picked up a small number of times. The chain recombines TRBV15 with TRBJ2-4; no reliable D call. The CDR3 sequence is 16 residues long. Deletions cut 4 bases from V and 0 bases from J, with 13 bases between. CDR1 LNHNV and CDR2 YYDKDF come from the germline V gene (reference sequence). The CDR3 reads CATSTPLTIAKNIQYF. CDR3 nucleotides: TGTGCCACCAGCACCCCCCTCACCATAGCCAAAAACATTCAGTACTTC. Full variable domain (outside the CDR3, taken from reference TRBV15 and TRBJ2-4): DAMVIQNPRYQVTQFGKPVTLSCSQTLNHNVMYWYQQKSSQAPKLLFHYYDKDFNNEADTPDNFQSRRPNTSFCFLDIRSPGLGDTAMYLCATSTPLTIAKNIQYFGAGTRLSVL.

The DNA for the CDR3 is TGTGCCTGGAGGTACCGACAGGGCGCGAACACCGGGGAGCTGTTTTTT. Translation gives CAWRYRQGANTGELFF. This sequence joins TRBV30 and TRBJ2-2, with TRBD1 matching over 7 bases. There are 16 residues in the CDR3. The J segment lost 0 bases and the V segment lost 3 bases, leaving 7 bases of the junction unmatched. Looked up from germline, CDR1 is GTSNPN and CDR2 is SVGIG (reference sequence).

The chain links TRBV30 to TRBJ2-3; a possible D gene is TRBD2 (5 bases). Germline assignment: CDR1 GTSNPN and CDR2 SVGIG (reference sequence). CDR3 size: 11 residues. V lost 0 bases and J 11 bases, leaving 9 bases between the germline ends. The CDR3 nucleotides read TGTGCCTGGAGTGTAGGAGGACGGCAGTATTTT. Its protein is CAWSVGGRQYF.

In DNA form, the CDR3 reads TGTGCCAGCAGCCTGACAGGGGACCAAGAGACCCAGTACTTC. Its protein is CASSLTGDQETQYF. The chain is built from TRBV7-2 and TRBJ2-5; 8 bases line up with TRBD1. The CDR3 spans 14 residues. Trimming took 5 bases from V and 0 from J; bases not matched to a gene: 2. Looked up from germline, CDR1 is SGHTA and CDR2 is FQGNSA.

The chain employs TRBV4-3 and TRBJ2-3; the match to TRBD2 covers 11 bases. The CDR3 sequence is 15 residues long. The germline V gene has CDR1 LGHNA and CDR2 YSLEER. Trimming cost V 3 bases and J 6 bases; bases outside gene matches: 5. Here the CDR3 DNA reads TGCGCCAGCAGCCAGGAAGTAGCGGGGGGGGATACGCAGTATTTT. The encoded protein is CASSQEVAGGDTQYF.

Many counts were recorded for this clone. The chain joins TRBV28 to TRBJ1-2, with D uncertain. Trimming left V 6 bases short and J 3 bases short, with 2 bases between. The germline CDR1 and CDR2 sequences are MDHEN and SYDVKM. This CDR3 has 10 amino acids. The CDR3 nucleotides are TGTGCCAGCAGCTACTATGGCTACACCTTC. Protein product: CASSYYGYTF.

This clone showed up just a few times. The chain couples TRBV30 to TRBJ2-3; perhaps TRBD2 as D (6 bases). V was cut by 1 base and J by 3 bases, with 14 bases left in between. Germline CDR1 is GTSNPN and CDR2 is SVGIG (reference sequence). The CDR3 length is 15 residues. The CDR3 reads CAWSGYGSLTDTQYF. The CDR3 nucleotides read TGTGCCTGGAGTGGGTACGGGAGTCTTACAGATACGCAGTATTTT.

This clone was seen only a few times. The CDR3 sequence: CASSFRHNTGELFF. CDR3 sequence (DNA): TGTGCCAGCAGCTTTCGACATAACACCGGGGAGCTGTTTTTT. The chain employs TRBV7-3 and TRBJ2-2, with D unresolved. The germline V and J ends were trimmed by 3 bases and 2 bases, with 7 bases remaining between them. The CDR3 consists of 14 residues. Germline V gives CDR1 SGHTA, CDR2 FQGTGA.

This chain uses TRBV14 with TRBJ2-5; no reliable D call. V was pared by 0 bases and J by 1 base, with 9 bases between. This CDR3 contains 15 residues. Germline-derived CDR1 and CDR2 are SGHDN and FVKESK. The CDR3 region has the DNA TGTGCCAGCAGCCAAGATATGGTGCTCCAAGAGACCCAGTACTTC. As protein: CASSQDMVLQETQYF. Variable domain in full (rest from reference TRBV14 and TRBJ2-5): EAGVTQFPSHSVIEKGQTVTLRCDPISGHDNLYWYRRVMGKEIKFLLHFVKESKQDESGMPNNRFLAERTGGTYSTLKVQPAELEDSGVYFCASSQDMVLQETQYFGPGTRLLVL.

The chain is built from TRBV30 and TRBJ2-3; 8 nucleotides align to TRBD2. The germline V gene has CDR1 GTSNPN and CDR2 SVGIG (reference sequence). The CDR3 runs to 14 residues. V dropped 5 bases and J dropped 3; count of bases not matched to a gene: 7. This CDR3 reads CAWVPRGRTDTQYF. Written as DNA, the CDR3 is TGTGCCTGGGTACCCCGCGGGAGGACAGATACGCAGTATTTT.

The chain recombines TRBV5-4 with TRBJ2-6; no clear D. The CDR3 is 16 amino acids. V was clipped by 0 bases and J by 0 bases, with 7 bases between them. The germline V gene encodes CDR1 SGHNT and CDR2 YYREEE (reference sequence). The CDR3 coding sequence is TGTGCCAGCAGCTTGGAAGCCGGCTCTGGGGCCAACGTCCTGACTTTC. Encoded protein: CASSLEAGSGANVLTF.

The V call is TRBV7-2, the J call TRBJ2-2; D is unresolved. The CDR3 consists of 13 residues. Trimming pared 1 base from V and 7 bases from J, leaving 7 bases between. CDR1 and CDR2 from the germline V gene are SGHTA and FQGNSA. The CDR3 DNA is TGTGCCAGCAGCTTAGGTAGCCTCGGGGAGCTGTTTTTT. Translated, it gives CASSLGSLGELFF.

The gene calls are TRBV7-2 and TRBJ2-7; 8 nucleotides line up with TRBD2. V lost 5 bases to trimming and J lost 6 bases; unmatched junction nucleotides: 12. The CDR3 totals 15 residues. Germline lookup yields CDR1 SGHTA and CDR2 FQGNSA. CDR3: CASSARGSGTGEQYF. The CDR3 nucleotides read TGTGCCAGCAGCGCTAGGGGTAGCGGGACCGGCGAGCAGTACTTC.

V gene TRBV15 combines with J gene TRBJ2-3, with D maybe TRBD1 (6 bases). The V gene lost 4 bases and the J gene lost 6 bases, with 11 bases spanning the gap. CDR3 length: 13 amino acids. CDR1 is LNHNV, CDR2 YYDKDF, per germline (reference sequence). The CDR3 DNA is TGTGCCACCAGCAAGGAAAGGGGGGATACGCAGTATTTT. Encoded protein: CATSKERGDTQYF.

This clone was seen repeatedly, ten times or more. The CDR3 sequence: CASSRAYEQYF. In DNA, the CDR3 is TGTGCCAGCAGTCGTGCCTACGAGCAGTACTTC. The J gene is TRBJ2-7, the V gene TRBV7-9; unclear D gene. The CDR3 totals 11 residues. The germline V gene has CDR1 SEHNR and CDR2 FQNEAQ (reference sequence). V was shortened by 6 bases and J by 2 bases, with 5 bases between the two germline ends. Using reference TRBV7-9 and TRBJ2-7 for the parts outside the CDR3, the full variable domain is DTGVSQNPRHKITKRGQNVTFRCDPISEHNRLYWYRQTLGQGPEFLTYFQNEAQLEKSRLLSDRFSAERPKGSFSTLEIQRTEQGDSAMYLCASSRAYEQYFGPGTRLTVT.

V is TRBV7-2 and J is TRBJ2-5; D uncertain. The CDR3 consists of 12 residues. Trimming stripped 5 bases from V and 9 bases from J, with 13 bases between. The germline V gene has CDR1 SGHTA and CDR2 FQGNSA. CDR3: CASSPSLVAQYF. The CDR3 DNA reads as TGTGCCAGCAGCCCTAGTCTAGTGGCCCAGTACTTC.

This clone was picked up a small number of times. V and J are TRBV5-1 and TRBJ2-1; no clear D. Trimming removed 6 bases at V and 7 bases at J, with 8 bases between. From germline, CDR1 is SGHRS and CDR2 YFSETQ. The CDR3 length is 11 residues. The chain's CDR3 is CASKVGNEQFF. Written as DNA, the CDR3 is TGCGCCAGCAAGGTCGGGAATGAGCAGTTCTTC.

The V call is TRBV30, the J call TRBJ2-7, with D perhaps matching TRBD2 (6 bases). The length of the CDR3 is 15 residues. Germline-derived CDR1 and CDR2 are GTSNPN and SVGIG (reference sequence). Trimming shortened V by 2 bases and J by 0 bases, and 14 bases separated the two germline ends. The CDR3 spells CAWSPLGGSSYEQYF. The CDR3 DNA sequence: TGTGCCTGGAGTCCTCTGGGGGGTAGCTCCTACGAGCAGTACTTC.

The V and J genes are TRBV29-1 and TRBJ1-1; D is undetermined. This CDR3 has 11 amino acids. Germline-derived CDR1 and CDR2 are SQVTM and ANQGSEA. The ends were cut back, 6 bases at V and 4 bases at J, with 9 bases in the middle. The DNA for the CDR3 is TGCAGCGTGGGAGGGTTCACTGAAGCTTTCTTT. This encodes CSVGGFTEAFF.

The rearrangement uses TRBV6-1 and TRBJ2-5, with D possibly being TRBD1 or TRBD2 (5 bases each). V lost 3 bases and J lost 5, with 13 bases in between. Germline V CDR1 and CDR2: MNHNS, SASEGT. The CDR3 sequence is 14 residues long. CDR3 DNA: TGTGCCAGCAGTGATGGGGGAAACGGCGAGACCCAGTACTTC. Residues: CASSDGGNGETQYF.